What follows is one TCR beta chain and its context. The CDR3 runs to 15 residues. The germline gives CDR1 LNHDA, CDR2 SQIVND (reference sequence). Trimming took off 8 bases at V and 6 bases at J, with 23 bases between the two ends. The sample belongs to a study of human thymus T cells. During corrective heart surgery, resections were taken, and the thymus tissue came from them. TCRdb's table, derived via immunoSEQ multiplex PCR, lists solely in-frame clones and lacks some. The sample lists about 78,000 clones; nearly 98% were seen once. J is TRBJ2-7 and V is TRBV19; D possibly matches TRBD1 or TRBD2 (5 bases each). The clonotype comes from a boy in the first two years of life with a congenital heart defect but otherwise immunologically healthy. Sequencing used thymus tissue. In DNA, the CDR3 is TGTGCCAGTCTTCCGACTCATCCATATGGGGGCGAGCAGTACTTC. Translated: CASLPTHPYGGEQYF. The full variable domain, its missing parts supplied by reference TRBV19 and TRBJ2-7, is DGGITQSPKYLFRKEGQNVTLSCEQNLNHDAMYWYRQDPGQGLRLIYYSQIVNDFQKGDIAEGYSVSREKKESFPLTVTSAQKNPTAFYLCASLPTHPYGGEQYFGPGTRLTVT.